This T cell receptor beta chain was captured in a study of PD-L1 blockade in urothelial cancer. Background on the study: Patients previously received 0 to 3 chemotherapy regimens. Researchers found blood samples held a median of 141,255 T cells. Findings and limits, study-wide: Below-median TCR clonality that was measured in pretreatment blood predicted better survival.

Germline V CDR1 and CDR2: ENHRY, SYGVKD. V lost 8 bases and J 0 bases, leaving 15 bases between the germline ends. CDR3 length: 15 residues. Assay: immunoSEQ multiplex PCR; the TCRdb copy retains only in-frame clones and omits some. The sample records 53,000 or so clones, around 85% being singletons. On this clone: The antigen is undetermined.

This material consisted of PBMCs, taken around atezolizumab (anti-PD-L1) treatment. V usage is TRBV10-3 and J usage is TRBJ2-3; D unresolved. This TCR derives from a man in his 60s with urothelial cancer. The DNA for the CDR3 is TGTGCCATCGCGCCCGAGCTAACTAGCACAGATACGCAGTATTTT. The encoded protein is CAIAPELTSTDTQYF.